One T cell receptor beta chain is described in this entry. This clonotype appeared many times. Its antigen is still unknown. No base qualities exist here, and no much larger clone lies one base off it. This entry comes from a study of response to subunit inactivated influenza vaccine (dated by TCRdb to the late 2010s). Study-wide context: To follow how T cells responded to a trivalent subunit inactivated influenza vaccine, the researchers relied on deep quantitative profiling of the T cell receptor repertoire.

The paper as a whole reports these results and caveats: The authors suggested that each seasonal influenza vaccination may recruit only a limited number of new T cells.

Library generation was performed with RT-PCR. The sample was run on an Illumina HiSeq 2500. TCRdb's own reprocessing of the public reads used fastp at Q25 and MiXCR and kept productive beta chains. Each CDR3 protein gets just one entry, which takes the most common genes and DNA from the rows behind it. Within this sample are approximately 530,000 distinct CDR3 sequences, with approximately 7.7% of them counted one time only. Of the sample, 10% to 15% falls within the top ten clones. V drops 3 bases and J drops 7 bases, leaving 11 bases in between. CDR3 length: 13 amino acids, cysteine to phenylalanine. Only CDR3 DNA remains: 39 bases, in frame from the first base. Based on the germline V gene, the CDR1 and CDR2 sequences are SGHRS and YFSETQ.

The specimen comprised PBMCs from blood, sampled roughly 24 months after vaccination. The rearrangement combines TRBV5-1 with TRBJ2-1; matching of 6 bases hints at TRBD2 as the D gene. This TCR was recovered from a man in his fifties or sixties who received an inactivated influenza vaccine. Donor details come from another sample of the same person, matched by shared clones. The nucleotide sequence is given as TGCGCCAGCAGCTGGGACTCTAGGAATGAGCAGTTCTTC. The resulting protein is CASSWDSRNEQFF.